Listed here are 28 T cell receptor beta chains from one sample, sequenced in a study of cytomegalovirus exposure and HLA in healthy donors. Both 60 Vbeta primers and 13 Jbeta primers went into the PCR. The protocol was immunoSEQ multiplex PCR, while the TCRdb copy is restricted to in-frame clones and leaves out a portion. The sample lists about 170,000 clones, about 79% occurring once. Input material: PBMCs. These receptors all stem from a woman between 45 and 65 years old in good health and CMV-seronegative.

The chain is built from TRBV7-8 and TRBJ1-1, with a weak D call TRBD1 (6 bases). The CDR3 length is 15 residues. Trimming pared 5 bases from V and 6 bases from J, leaving 19 bases between. The V gene's germline CDR1 is SGHVS and CDR2 FQNEAQ. The CDR3 nucleotides are TGTGCCAGCAGCGGGAGAGACAGGCGTTGCGCTGAAGCTTTCTTT. Translation: CASSGRDRRCAEAFF.

The gene calls are TRBV19 and TRBJ1-5; 9 nucleotides match TRBD1. This CDR3 comprises 17 residues. The germline gives CDR1 LNHDA, CDR2 SQIVND (reference sequence). The trim removed 7 bases at V and 1 base at J, leaving 11 bases unmatched. The CDR3 loop reads CASIITGGRGSNQPQHF. In DNA form, the CDR3 reads TGTGCCAGTATCATCACAGGGGGCCGGGGAAGCAATCAGCCCCAGCATTTT.

The V and J genes are TRBV6-5 and TRBJ1-1, with a weak D call TRBD1 (6 bases). CDR1 is MNHEY, CDR2 SVGAGI, per germline. Trimming removed 3 bases from V and 1 base from J, with 9 bases in between. This CDR3 spans 14 amino acids. In DNA, the CDR3 is TGTGCCAGCAGTTATCGCAGGGGGAACACTGAAGCTTTCTTT. This codes for CASSYRRGNTEAFF.

The V and J genes are TRBV29-1 and TRBJ2-7; 9 bases fit TRBD2. V shed 5 bases and J 0 bases; nucleotides not matched to a gene: 2. This CDR3 region has 13 residues. The germline gives CDR1 SQVTM, CDR2 ANQGSEA. CDR3 coding DNA: TGCAGCGTTTATAGCGGGAGCTCCTACGAGCAGTACTTC. It translates to CSVYSGSSYEQYF.

This chain joins TRBV5-1 and TRBJ1-1; the D is unclear. CDR3 length: 13 residues. Germline V gene sequence: CDR1 SGHRS, CDR2 YFSETQ. The V end lost 0 bases, the J end lost 6 bases, and 9 bases lay between the germline ends. The CDR3 protein is CASSLASGAEAFF. The CDR3 region has the DNA TGCGCCAGCAGCTTGGCAAGCGGGGCTGAAGCTTTCTTT.

Concerning this clone itself: Other nucleotide sequences in the sample specify the same CDR3. The gene calls are TRBV4-3 and TRBJ1-5, with no clear D. The germline CDR1 and CDR2 sequences are LGHNA and YSLEER. Between the trimmed V and J ends, which lost 0 bases and 0 bases, there was a span of 3 bases. This CDR3 spans 14 amino acids. In nucleotides, the CDR3 is TGCGCCAGCAGCCAAGACCATAGCAATCAGCCCCAGCATTTT. Protein sequence: CASSQDHSNQPQHF.

The rearrangement joins TRBV28 to TRBJ1-5, with 7 bases matching TRBD1. The V segment lost 7 bases and the J segment 7 bases; nucleotides outside the gene matches: 13. The length of the CDR3 is 15 residues. The germline V gene has CDR1 MDHEN and CDR2 SYDVKM. CDR3: CASNEGARARQPQHF. CDR3 sequence (DNA): TGTGCCAGCAACGAGGGGGCTCGGGCACGACAGCCCCAGCATTTT.

CDR3 sequence reads: CASSQPGLAFSYEQYF. CDR3 sequence (DNA): TGTGCCAGCAGTCAACCGGGACTAGCGTTTTCCTACGAGCAGTACTTC. The rearrangement uses TRBV28 and TRBJ2-7, with TRBD2 matching 10 bases. This CDR3 is 16 amino acids long. Germline CDR1 and CDR2: MDHEN and SYDVKM. Germline trimming cut 5 bases from V and 1 base from J; bases unmatched to any gene: 8.

The rearrangement uses TRBV25-1 and TRBJ1-1, with D maybe TRBD1 (5 bases). Germline lookup yields CDR1 MGHDK and CDR2 SYGVNS. The germline V and J ends were trimmed by 1 base and 1 base, with 16 bases remaining between them. This CDR3 contains 17 residues. The CDR3 DNA reads as TGTGCCAGCAGTGAATCCCCCGGGAGGGACGCGAACACTGAAGCTTTCTTT. Residues: CASSESPGRDANTEAFF.

This chain connects TRBV7-7 to TRBJ2-2; 7 bases are a match to TRBD1. Germline-derived CDR1 and CDR2 are SSHAT and FNYEAQ (reference sequence). The junction had 3 bases not matched to a gene; V was cut back by 5 bases and J by 3 bases. CDR3 size: 14 residues. The CDR3 bases are TGTGCCAGCAGCCCTACAGGGGACACCGGGGAGCTGTTTTTT. Translation: CASSPTGDTGELFF. The full variable domain, its missing parts supplied by reference TRBV7-7 and TRBJ2-2, is GAGVSQSPRYKVTKRGQDVTLRCDPISSHATLYWYQQALGQGPEFLTYFNYEAQPDKSGLPSDRFSAERPEGSISTLTIQRTEQRDSAMYRCASSPTGDTGELFFGEGSRLTVL.

V gene TRBV6-5 combines with J gene TRBJ1-1; no reliable D call. In germline, CDR1 is MNHEY, CDR2 SVGAGI. This CDR3 is 13 amino acids long. V was clipped by 5 bases and J by 7 bases, with 14 bases between them. In DNA form, the CDR3 reads TGTGCCAGCAGTCCCCCGGTGGGCGTTGAAGCTTTCTTT. Translation gives CASSPPVGVEAFF.

The chain recombines TRBV19 with TRBJ2-3; 8 bases are shared with TRBD1. The V and J ends lost 8 bases and 0 bases, in that order; junction bases with no gene match: 7. The length of the CDR3 is 15 residues. Looked up from germline, CDR1 is LNHDA and CDR2 is SQIVND (reference sequence). For the CDR3, the DNA is TGTGCCAGTGGAACAGGGGGTGCAAGCACAGATACGCAGTATTTT. This encodes CASGTGGASTDTQYF.

This clone was picked up a small number of times. The chain carries TRBV28 and TRBJ2-7; 9 bases are a match to TRBD1. The CDR3 covers 17 residues. With 4 bases clipped from V and 5 bases from J, the junction kept 15 bases outside the gene matches. Germline V lookup: CDR1 MDHEN, CDR2 SYDVKM. CDR3 sequence reads: CASSWGWIPGQGHEQYF. The CDR3 DNA reads TGTGCCAGCAGTTGGGGTTGGATACCGGGACAGGGCCACGAGCAGTACTTC.

The chain couples TRBV4-2 to TRBJ1-1, with TRBD1 matching 9 bases. The J segment lost 4 bases and the V segment lost 0 bases, leaving 6 bases of the junction unmatched. In germline, CDR1 is LGHNA, CDR2 YNFKEQ. The CDR3 has 16 residues. The DNA of the CDR3 is TGTGCCAGCAGCCAAGATGCGGGACAGGGAGGCACTGAAGCTTTCTTT. This translates into CASSQDAGQGGTEAFF.

This rearrangement joins TRBV6-1 to TRBJ1-5; 10 nucleotides match TRBD1. This CDR3 contains 15 residues. Germline V gene data show CDR1 as MNHNS and CDR2 as SASEGT. V shed 7 bases, J shed 2 bases, and the junction held 5 bases outside the gene matches. The CDR3 DNA reads as TGTGCCAGCATTCCCGGGACAGGGGGCAATCAGCCCCAGCATTTT. The encoded protein is CASIPGTGGNQPQHF.

The rearrangement links TRBV5-6 to TRBJ2-6; no reliable D call. The ends were cut back, 2 bases at V and 0 bases at J, with 6 bases in the middle. Germline CDR1 and CDR2: SGHDT and YYEEEE. The CDR3 has 15 amino acids. CDR3 DNA: TGTGCCAGCAGCTTACTACCCTCTGGGGCCAACGTCCTGACTTTC. Protein: CASSLLPSGANVLTF. Using reference TRBV5-6 and TRBJ2-6 for the parts outside the CDR3, the full variable domain is DAGVTQSPTHLIKTRGQQVTLRCSPKSGHDTVSWYQQALGQGPQFIFQYYEEEERQRGNFPDRFSGHQFPNYSSELNVNALLLGDSALYLCASSLLPSGANVLTFGAGSRLTVL.

In DNA, the CDR3 is TGTGCCAGCAGCTTGGTCCTAGCGGGAGGGGAGCAGTTCTTC. It specifies CASSLVLAGGEQFF. The chain recombines TRBV5-5 with TRBJ2-1; 12 bases match TRBD2. CDR1 and CDR2 from the germline V gene are SGHKS and YYEKEE (reference sequence). The ends lost 0 bases at V and 10 bases at J; junction bases unmatched: 2. The CDR3 extends over 14 amino acids.

The gene calls are TRBV18 and TRBJ1-3, with D maybe TRBD1 (5 bases). The CDR3 is 18 amino acids. Germline V gene sequence: CDR1 KGHSH, CDR2 LQKENI. The V end lost 0 bases, the J end lost 3 bases, and 18 bases lay between the germline ends. The CDR3 sequence: CASSPPLWTNTGGNTIYF. The CDR3, as DNA: TGTGCCAGCTCACCACCATTATGGACAAACACGGGTGGAAACACCATATATTTT. The full variable domain, with the rest looked up from reference TRBV18 and TRBJ1-3, is NAGVMQNPRHLVRRRGQEARLRCSPMKGHSHVYWYRQLPEEGLKFMVYLQKENIIDESGMPKERFSAEFPKEGPSILRIQQVVRGDSAAYFCASSPPLWTNTGGNTIYFGEGSWLTVV.

This clone was recorded only once. The chain uses TRBV28 and TRBJ2-1; 14 bases agree with TRBD2. The ends lost 5 bases at V and 7 bases at J; junction bases unmatched: 10. CDR3 length: 17 amino acids. The germline CDR1 and CDR2 sequences are MDHEN and SYDVKM. The chain's CDR3 is CASSGSTSGRALNEQFF. The CDR3 DNA reads as TGTGCCAGCAGTGGGTCGACTAGCGGGAGGGCCCTGAATGAGCAGTTCTTC.

V gene TRBV28 combines with J gene TRBJ1-2, with a weak D call TRBD1 (6 bases). V lost 4 bases, J lost 4 bases, and 10 bases lay in between. This CDR3 is built from 13 residues. Germline loops: CDR1 MDHEN, CDR2 SYDVKM. In DNA form, the CDR3 reads TGTGCCAGCAGTTCAGGGGTCGGCTATGGCTACACCTTC. It encodes CASSSGVGYGYTF.

The rearrangement joins TRBV19 to TRBJ2-3; D ambiguous. CDR3 length equals 18 residues. Trimming took off 5 bases at V and 0 bases at J, with 21 bases between the two ends. Germline lookup yields CDR1 LNHDA and CDR2 SQIVND (reference sequence). CDR3: CASSHTPPGRPSTDTQYF. The CDR3, as DNA: TGTGCCAGTAGTCACACCCCCCCGGGTCGCCCTAGCACAGATACGCAGTATTTT.

The chain uses TRBV7-3 and TRBJ1-1; unclear D gene. Trimming removed 5 bases from V and 1 base from J, with 14 bases in between. The CDR3 runs to 15 residues. CDR1 is SGHTA and CDR2 is FQGTGA in the germline V gene. CDR3 nucleotides: TGTGCCAGCAGCCCAGGAGGGAGGGAGAACACTGAAGCTTTCTTT. Its translation is CASSPGGRENTEAFF.

There are a few counts of this clone. This chain links TRBV6-5 with TRBJ2-2; a possible D gene is TRBD1 (5 bases). Germline CDR1 is MNHEY and CDR2 is SVGAGI. Trimming shortened V by 6 bases and J by 1 base, and 12 bases separated the two germline ends. The CDR3 covers 15 residues. For the CDR3, the DNA is TGTGCCAGCAGCGAGACAGTCCTGAACACCGGGGAGCTGTTTTTT. Translated: CASSETVLNTGELFF.

The chain has TRBV15 and TRBJ2-5; D gene ambiguous. Trimming cost V 0 bases and J 0 bases, with 11 bases left between them. Germline-derived CDR1 and CDR2 are LNHNV and YYDKDF (reference sequence). There are 16 residues in the CDR3. The CDR3 DNA reads as TGTGCCACCAGCAGAGATCAGGCCACCTACCAAGAGACCCAGTACTTC. This encodes CATSRDQATYQETQYF.

DNA of the CDR3: TGTGCCAGCAGCGTAGGACTAGGGACCTACAATGAGCAGTTCTTC. Its protein is CASSVGLGTYNEQFF. The chain couples TRBV9 to TRBJ2-1, with D possibly matching TRBD2 (6 bases). The germline V and J ends were trimmed by 0 bases and 2 bases, with 9 bases remaining between them. Germline assignment: CDR1 SGDLS and CDR2 YYNGEE. The CDR3 has 15 amino acids.

This clone turned up a few times. J is TRBJ2-7 and V is TRBV5-4, with TRBD2 identical over 11 bases. The CDR3 extends over 15 amino acids. Germline CDR1 is SGHNT and CDR2 is YYREEE (reference sequence). V dropped 3 bases and J dropped 3; count of bases not matched to a gene: 5. As DNA, the CDR3 is TGTGCCAGCAGCTCCAGACTAGCGGGACGCTACGAGCAGTACTTC. Its translation is CASSSRLAGRYEQYF.

V and J are TRBV6-6 and TRBJ1-4; maybe TRBD1 (6 bases). The germline V gene has CDR1 MNHNY and CDR2 SVGAGI (reference sequence). V gave up 6 bases and J gave up 7 bases, with 18 bases separating them. CDR3 length: 15 residues. The CDR3 nucleotides read TGTGCCAGCAGCCAGAGAGGACAGAGACCTGAAAAACTGTTTTTT. It encodes CASSQRGQRPEKLFF.

The gene calls are TRBV9 and TRBJ1-2; 8 bases map to TRBD1. This CDR3 is 16 amino acids long. The V and J ends lost 6 bases and 6 bases, in that order; junction bases with no gene match: 16. Per the germline V gene, CDR1 is SGDLS and CDR2 is YYNGEE. The CDR3 is CASNRIGSGGAHGYTF. CDR3 DNA: TGTGCCAGCAACCGAATAGGGTCAGGGGGCGCCCATGGCTACACCTTC.